This TCR beta chain was retrieved from a study of blood T cell repertoires in COVID-19. From germline, CDR1 is SGHNT and CDR2 YENEEA. CDR3 size: 12 residues. Trimming took off 5 bases at V and 9 bases at J, with 13 bases between the two ends. Per the study methods: Estimation of nucleated cell counts relied on the amplification of reference gene primers. Data came from immunoSEQ multiplex PCR; TCRdb stores just in-frame clones and leaves some out. Clone size and the V and J calls come from that table; the DNA yielded D and trimming. This sample has about 65,000 clones; about 93% occur once, and the top ten carry approximately 2.9%.

The sample was peripheral blood. This sequence was found in a man in his 70s with active COVID-19. This chain uses TRBV11-3 with TRBJ1-1, with D possibly being TRBD1 (5 bases). CDR3 in amino acids: CASSAGLGQAFF. Written as DNA, the CDR3 is TGTGCCAGCAGCGCAGGGTTAGGCCAAGCTTTCTTT.